Reported below is one TCR beta chain. The RNA, about 0.5 to 1 ug, was put through reverse transcription using random hexamers. Each CDR3 protein is one row after TCRdb ran MiXCR on the immunoSEQ multiplex PCR reads. The data contain roughly 190,000 distinct CDR3 sequences, approximately 94% of them singletons. The sample comes from a study of CD8 T cells in Susac syndrome. CDR1 is LNHNV, CDR2 YYDKDF, per germline (reference sequence). V lost 0 bases and J lost 9; bases outside the gene matches: 10. This CDR3 region has 16 residues. Specimen: CD4+ T cells from PBMCs. The TCR was taken from a human donor in good health. The V gene is TRBV15, the J gene TRBJ2-4; 8 positions match TRBD1. In DNA form, the CDR3 reads TGTGCCACCAGCAGAGATCTGGGCAGGGGGCCGGTCATTCAGTACTTC. Translated: CATSRDLGRGPVIQYF.